This T cell receptor (beta chain) was sequenced for a study of multiple sclerosis patients with progressive multifocal leukoencephalopathy. Study-level results: PML-onset expanded TRB clones were detectable before and during natalizumab therapy.

Time point in this sample: time of PML onset. PML in natalizumab-treated patients developed after between roughly 16 and 60 months of natalizumab therapy. All patients had prior interferon beta, and all PML patients were female. This clone was detected only a few times. Its antigen is undetermined. J was trimmed by 6 bases and V by 5 bases; bases with no gene match: 9. Looked up from germline, CDR1 is SGHTA and CDR2 is FQGTGA. The CDR3 has 16 amino acids. Each PCR contained spiked synthetic TR CDR3 controls spanning every V-J pairing. Assay used: immunoSEQ multiplex PCR; TCRdb lists only in-frame clones, some missing. In the table there are approximately 27,000 clones, around 85% of which are singletons.

The receptor was derived from a woman aged 25-40 years with progressive multifocal leukoencephalopathy. The sample in question was PBMCs, obtained from a patient treated with natalizumab. V gene TRBV7-3 combines with J gene TRBJ2-1; 11 bases line up with TRBD2. The CDR3 spells CASSRLAGGEGNEQFF. The CDR3 region has the DNA TGTGCCAGCAGCCGTCTAGCGGGGGGAGAGGGCAATGAGCAGTTCTTC.